This T cell receptor (beta chain) was recovered during a study of cytomegalovirus exposure and HLA in healthy donors. Germline CDR1 GTSNPN, CDR2 SVGIG (reference sequence). This CDR3 has 13 amino acids. Study-wide results and limits: Later analysis identified several of the most significant clusters that appeared linked to common viral pathogens. A later analysis linked a missense variant in DCLRE1C to the trimming of TCR beta V and J genes.

The PCR was carried out with 60 Vbeta primers and 13 Jbeta primers. Only in-frame clones appear in the TCRdb table, and some are missing; sequencing was by immunoSEQ multiplex PCR. The data contain about 120,000 clones, over 70% of them singletons. On this clone: Its specificity is not known. At one end, the junction sequence differs from germline, possibly due to a read error.

Input material: PBMCs. The chain links TRBV30 to TRBJ2-7; a possible D gene is TRBD1 (6 bases). This TCR came from a woman in her thirties or forties in good health and CMV-seropositive. CDR3: CARRDTGLDEQYF. CDR3 in DNA: TGTGCCCGGAGAGACACAGGGTTGGACGAGCAGTACTTC.